This T cell receptor beta chain derives from a study of CD8 T cells in Susac syndrome. The sequenced target, TCR beta, came from blood CD8+ and CD4+ T cells. Relapsing-remitting disease, either stable or active, was present in the treatment-naive patients who were the multiple sclerosis controls. Reverse transcription of roughly 0.5 to 1 ug RNA was carried out with random hexamers. With immunoSEQ multiplex PCR, TCR beta CDR3 was amplified across 54 Vbeta and 13 Jbeta. Each CDR3 protein gets one entry after TCRdb re-called the immunoSEQ multiplex PCR reads with MiXCR. The table records 150,000 to 250,000 distinct CDR3 sequences, nearly 95% of them present only once. The CDR3 contains 16 residues. Deletions cut 2 bases from V and 3 bases from J, with 17 bases between. Per germline, CDR1 GTSNPN and CDR2 SVGIG (reference sequence).

The rearrangement links TRBV30 to TRBJ1-5; D possibly corresponds to TRBD1 (6 bases). Sequencing used CD4+ T cells from PBMCs. This sequence originates from a human donor with multiple sclerosis. CDR3 sequence reads: CAWSPRGAALNQPQHF. The CDR3 DNA reads as TGTGCCTGGAGTCCGCGGGGGGCGGCCCTCAATCAGCCCCAGCATTTT.